The rows below give T cell receptor beta chains drawn from one sample of a study of T cell responses to AZD1222 COVID-19 vaccine. Profiled with immunoSEQ multiplex PCR; TCRdb holds only in-frame clones, not every one. The sample includes some 96,000 clones, over 75% seen only once; the top ten take about 2.5%. This sample comprised peripheral blood, obtained on day 0 of AZD1222 vaccination. These receptors were taken from an adult in good health. Both conserved end residues are part of each CDR3. The order of the fields is J gene, V gene, D gene, clone size, CDR3 DNA, CDR3 protein. The D gene is left open where the match is weak. Size tells how often a clone was seen (once, few, many) or the class of an expanded clone, and some rows leave it out.

>TRBJ2-1|TRBV7-3|TRBD1|-
TGTGCCAGCAGCTTAAGGGGCACCGGGACAGGGCTCTACAATGAGCAGTTCTTC
CASSLRGTGTGLYNEQFF
>TRBJ2-1|TRBV2|TRBD2|-
TGTGCCAGCAGTGCACTAGCGGGAGGGCCCTATGAGCAGTTCTTC
CASSALAGGPYEQFF
>TRBJ2-1|TRBV21-1|-|few
TGTGCCAGCAGCAAAGCAATACAAAAGGGGACTAGCGCGTACAATGAGCAGTTCTTC
CASSKAIQKGTSAYNEQFF
>TRBJ1-2|TRBV30|-|once
TGTGCCTGGAGTAAGACTTGGAACTATGGCTACACCTTC
CAWSKTWNYGYTF
>TRBJ1-5|TRBV5-8|-|-
TGTGCCAGCAGACGAGAGGATAGCAATCAGCCCCAGCATTTT
CASRREDSNQPQHF
>TRBJ1-5|TRBV6-2/TRBV6-3|-|few
TGTGCCAGCAGTTTTTCCCGGGCAGGGGTACAGCCCCAGCATTTT
CASSFSRAGVQPQHF
>TRBJ1-3|TRBV29-1|-|-
TGCAGCGTTGAAGGACGGCTCTCTGGAAACACCATATATTTT
CSVEGRLSGNTIYF
>TRBJ1-6|TRBV5-1|-|-
TGCGCCAGCAGACTGGACTTAAGTTCCTATAATTCACCCCTCCACTTT
CASRLDLSSYNSPLHF
>TRBJ1-5|TRBV18|-|-
TGTGCCAGCTCCCTAGACAATCAGCCCCAGCATTTT
CASSLDNQPQHF
>TRBJ2-2|TRBV29-1|-|-
TGCAGCGTTGGGACTATTAACACCGGGGAGCTGTTTTTT
CSVGTINTGELFF
>TRBJ1-6|TRBV5-1|-|once
TGCGCCAGCAGCACACTTCAGGGAGCCAATTCACCCCTCCACTTT
CASSTLQGANSPLHF
>TRBJ1-2|TRBV7-8|-|-
TGTGCCAGCAGCGGGGGGCCCCACCTCTATGGCTACACCTTC
CASSGGPHLYGYTF
>TRBJ2-1|TRBV5-1|-|few
TGCGCCAGCAGCTTCCGCGGGTTAAGCTCCTACAATGAGCAGTTCTTC
CASSFRGLSSYNEQFF